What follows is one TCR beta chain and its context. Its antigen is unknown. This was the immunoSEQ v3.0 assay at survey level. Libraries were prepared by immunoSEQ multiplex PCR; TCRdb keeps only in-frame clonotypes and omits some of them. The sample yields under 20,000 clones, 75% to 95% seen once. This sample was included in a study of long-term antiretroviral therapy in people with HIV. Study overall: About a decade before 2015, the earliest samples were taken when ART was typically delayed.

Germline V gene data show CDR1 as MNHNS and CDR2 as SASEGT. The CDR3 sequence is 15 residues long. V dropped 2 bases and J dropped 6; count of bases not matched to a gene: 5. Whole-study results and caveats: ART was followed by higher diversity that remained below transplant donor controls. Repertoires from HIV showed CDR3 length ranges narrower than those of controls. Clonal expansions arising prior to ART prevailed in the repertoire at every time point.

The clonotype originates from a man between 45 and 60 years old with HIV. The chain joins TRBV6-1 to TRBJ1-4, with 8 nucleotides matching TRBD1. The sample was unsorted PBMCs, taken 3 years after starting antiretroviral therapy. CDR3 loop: CASSERQGQDEKLFF. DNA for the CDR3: TGTGCCAGCAGTGAACGACAGGGGCAGGATGAAAAACTGTTTTTT.